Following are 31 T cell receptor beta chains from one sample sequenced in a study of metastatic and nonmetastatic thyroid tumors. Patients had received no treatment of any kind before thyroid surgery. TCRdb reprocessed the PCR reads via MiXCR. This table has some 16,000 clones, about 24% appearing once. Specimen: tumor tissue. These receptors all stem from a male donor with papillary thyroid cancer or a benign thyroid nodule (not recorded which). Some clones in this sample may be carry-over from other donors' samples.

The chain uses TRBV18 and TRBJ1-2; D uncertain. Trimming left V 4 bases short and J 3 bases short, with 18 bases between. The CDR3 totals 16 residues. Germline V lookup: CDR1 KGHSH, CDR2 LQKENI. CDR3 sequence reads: CASSLRQASLYYGYTF. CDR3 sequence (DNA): TGTGCCAGCTCACTCAGGCAGGCCTCACTCTACTATGGCTACACCTTC.

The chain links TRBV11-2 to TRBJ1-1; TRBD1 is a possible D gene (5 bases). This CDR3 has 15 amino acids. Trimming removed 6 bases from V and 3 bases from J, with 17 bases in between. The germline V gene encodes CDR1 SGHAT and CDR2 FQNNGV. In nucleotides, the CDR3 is TGTGCCAGCAGTATTTCAGGGAGATTGGACACTGAAGCTTTCTTT. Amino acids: CASSISGRLDTEAFF.

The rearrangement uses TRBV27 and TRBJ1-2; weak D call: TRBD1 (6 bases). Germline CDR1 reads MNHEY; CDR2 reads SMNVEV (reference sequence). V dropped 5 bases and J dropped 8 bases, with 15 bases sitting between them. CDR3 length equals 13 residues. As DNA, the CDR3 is TGTGCCAGCAGTACGCCAGGGGCGAGAGGCTACACCTTC. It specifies CASSTPGARGYTF.

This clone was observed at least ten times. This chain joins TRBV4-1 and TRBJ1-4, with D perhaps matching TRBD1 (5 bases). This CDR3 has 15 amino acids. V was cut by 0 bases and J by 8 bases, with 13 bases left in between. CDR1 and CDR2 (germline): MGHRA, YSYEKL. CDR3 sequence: CASSQEVAGSEKLFF. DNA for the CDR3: TGCGCCAGCAGCCAAGAAGTGGCAGGGTCGGAAAAACTGTTTTTT.

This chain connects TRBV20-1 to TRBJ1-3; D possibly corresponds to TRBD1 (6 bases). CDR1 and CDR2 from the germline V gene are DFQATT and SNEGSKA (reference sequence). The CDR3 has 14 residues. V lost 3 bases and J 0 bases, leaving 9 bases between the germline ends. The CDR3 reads CSARYRDSGNTIYF. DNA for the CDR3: TGCAGTGCTAGGTACAGGGACTCTGGAAACACCATATATTTT.

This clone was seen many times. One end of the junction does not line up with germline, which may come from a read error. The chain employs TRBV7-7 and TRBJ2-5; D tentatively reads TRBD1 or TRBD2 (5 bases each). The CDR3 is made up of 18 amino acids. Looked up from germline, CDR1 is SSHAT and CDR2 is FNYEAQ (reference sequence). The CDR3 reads CASSLFIYEPGRQETQYF. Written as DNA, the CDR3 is TGTGCTAGCAGCCTATTTATTTATGAGCCGGGACGACAAGAGACCCAGTACTTC.

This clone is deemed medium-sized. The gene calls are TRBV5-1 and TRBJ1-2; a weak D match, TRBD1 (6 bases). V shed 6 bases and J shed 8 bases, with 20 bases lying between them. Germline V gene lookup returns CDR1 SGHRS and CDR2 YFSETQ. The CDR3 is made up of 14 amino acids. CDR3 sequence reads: CASNLDPGGAGYTF. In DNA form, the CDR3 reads TGCGCCAGCAATCTCGACCCGGGGGGCGCGGGCTACACCTTC.

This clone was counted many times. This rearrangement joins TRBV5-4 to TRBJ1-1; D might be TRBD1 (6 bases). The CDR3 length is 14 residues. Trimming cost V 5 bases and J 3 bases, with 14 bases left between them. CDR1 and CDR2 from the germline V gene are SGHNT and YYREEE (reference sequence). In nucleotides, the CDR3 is TGTGCCAGCAGAGTGGGGGGCCGGGACACTGAAGCTTTCTTT. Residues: CASRVGGRDTEAFF.

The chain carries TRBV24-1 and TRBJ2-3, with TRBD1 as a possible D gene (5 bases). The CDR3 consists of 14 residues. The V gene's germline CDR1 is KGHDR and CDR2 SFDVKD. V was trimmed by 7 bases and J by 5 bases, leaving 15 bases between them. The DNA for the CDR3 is TGTGCCACCAGCCCCCCAGGGAATCGAGATACGCAGTATTTT. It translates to CATSPPGNRDTQYF.

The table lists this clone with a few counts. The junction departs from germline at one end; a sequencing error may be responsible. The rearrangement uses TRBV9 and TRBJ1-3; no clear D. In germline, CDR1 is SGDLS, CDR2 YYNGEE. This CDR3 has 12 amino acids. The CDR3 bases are TGTGCCAGCAGCCACTCTGGAAACACCACATATTTT. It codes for CASSHSGNTTYF.

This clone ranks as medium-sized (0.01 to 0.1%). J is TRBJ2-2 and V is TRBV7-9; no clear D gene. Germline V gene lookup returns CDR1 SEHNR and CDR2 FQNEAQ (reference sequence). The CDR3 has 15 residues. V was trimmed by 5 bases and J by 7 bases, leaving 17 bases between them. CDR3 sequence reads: CASSVLSFGNGELFF. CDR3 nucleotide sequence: TGTGCCAGCAGCGTTCTGAGTTTTGGAAACGGGGAGCTGTTTTTT.

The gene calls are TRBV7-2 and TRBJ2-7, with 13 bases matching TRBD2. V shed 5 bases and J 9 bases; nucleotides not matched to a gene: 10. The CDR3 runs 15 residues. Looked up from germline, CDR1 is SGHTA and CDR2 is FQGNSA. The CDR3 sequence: CASSVRTSGSGAQYF. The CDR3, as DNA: TGTGCCAGCAGCGTCAGGACTAGCGGGAGTGGGGCGCAGTACTTC.

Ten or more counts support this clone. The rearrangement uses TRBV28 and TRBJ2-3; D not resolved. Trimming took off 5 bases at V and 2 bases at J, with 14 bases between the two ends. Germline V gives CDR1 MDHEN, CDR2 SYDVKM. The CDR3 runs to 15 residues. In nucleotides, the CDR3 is TGTGCCAGCAGTAACCCCCCCGCCCTCACAGATACGCAGTATTTT. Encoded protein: CASSNPPALTDTQYF.

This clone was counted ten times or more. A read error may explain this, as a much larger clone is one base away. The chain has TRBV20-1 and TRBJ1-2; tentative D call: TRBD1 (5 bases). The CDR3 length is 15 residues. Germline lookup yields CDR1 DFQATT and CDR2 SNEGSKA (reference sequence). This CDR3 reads CRARMRDPSNYGYTF. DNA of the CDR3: TGCAGGGCCCGCATGCGGGACCCCTCTAACTATGGCTACACCTTC.

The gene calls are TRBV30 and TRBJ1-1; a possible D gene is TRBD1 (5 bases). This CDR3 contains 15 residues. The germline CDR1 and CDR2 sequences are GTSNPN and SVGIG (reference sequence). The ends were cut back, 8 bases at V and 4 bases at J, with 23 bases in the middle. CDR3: CAGGGREVGATEAFF. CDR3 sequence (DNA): TGTGCCGGGGGAGGGAGGGAAGTGGGTGCCACTGAAGCTTTCTTT.

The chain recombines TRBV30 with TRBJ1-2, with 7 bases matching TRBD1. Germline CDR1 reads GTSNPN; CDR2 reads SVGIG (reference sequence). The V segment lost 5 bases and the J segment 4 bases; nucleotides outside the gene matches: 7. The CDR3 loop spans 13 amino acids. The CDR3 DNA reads TGTGCCTGGGTCAGAGGGACAGCCTATGGCTACACCTTC. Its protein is CAWVRGTAYGYTF.

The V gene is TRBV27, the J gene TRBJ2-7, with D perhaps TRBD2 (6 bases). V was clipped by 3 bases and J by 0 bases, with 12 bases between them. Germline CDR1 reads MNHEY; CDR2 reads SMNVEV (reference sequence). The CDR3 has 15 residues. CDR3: CASSFSGVNSYEQYF. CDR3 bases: TGTGCCAGCAGTTTTTCGGGGGTTAACTCCTACGAGCAGTACTTC.

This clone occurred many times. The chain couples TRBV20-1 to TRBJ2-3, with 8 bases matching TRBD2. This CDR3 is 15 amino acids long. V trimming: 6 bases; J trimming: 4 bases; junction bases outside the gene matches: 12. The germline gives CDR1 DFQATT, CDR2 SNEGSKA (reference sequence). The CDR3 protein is CSAGQRVAGSDTQYF. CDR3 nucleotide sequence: TGCAGTGCAGGGCAAAGGGTAGCGGGATCAGATACGCAGTATTTT.

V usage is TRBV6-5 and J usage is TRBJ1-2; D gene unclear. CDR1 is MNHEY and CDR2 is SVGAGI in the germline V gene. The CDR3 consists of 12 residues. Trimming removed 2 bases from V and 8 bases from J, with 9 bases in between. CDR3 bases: TGTGCCAGCAGTTACGGGCGTTGGGGCTACACCTTC. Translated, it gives CASSYGRWGYTF.

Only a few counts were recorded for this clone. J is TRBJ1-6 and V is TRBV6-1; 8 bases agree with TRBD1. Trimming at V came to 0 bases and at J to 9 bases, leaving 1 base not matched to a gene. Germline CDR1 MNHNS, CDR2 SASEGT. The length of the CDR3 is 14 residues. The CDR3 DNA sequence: TGTGCCAGCAGTGAAGCGACAGGGGTTTCACCCCTCCACTTT. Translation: CASSEATGVSPLHF.

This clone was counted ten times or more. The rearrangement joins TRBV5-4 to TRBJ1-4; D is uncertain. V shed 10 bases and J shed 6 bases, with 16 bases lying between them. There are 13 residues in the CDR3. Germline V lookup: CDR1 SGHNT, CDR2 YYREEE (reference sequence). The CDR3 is CALSGPRDEKLFF. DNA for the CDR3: TGTGCCCTTTCCGGGCCAAGAGATGAAAAACTGTTTTTT.

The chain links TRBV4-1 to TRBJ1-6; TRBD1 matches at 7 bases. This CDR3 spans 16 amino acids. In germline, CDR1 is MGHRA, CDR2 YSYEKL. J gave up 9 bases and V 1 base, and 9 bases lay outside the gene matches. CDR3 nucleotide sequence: TGCGCCAGCAGCCAAGGAGGGGTTACAGGGGTTTCACCCCTCCACTTT. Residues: CASSQGGVTGVSPLHF.

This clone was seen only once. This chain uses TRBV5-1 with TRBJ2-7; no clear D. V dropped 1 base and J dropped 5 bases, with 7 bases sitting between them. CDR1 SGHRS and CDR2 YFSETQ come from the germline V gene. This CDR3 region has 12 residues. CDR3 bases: TGCGCCAGCAGCTTGTATGATAACGAGCAGTACTTC. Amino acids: CASSLYDNEQYF.

The CDR3 nucleotides are TGCGCCAGCAGCCAGGACAGGGGGCGTGAAAAACTGTTTTTT. Protein product: CASSQDRGREKLFF. The V and J genes are TRBV4-1 and TRBJ1-4; 11 nucleotides line up with TRBD1. The length of the CDR3 is 14 residues. V shed 3 bases, J shed 7 bases, and the junction held 1 base outside the gene matches. Germline CDR1 reads MGHRA; CDR2 reads YSYEKL.

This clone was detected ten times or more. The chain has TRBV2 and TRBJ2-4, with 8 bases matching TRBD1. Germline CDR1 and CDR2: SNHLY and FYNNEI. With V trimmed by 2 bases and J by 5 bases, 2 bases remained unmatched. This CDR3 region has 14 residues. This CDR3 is CASSESGGENIQYF. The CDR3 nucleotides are TGTGCCAGCAGTGAATCAGGGGGCGAAAACATTCAGTACTTC.

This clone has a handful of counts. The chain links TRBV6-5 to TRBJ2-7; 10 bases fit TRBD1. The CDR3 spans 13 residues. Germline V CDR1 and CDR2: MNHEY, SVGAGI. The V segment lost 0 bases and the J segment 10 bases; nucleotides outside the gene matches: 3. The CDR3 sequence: CASSYSGQGLQYF. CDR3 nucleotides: TGTGCCAGCAGTTACTCGGGACAGGGGCTCCAGTACTTC.

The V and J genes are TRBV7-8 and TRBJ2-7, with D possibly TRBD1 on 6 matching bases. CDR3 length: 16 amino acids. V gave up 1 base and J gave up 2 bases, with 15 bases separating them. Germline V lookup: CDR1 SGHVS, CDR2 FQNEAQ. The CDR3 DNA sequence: TGTGCCAGCAGCTTAGGGCCCCCAGGGGATCCCTACGAGCAGTACTTC. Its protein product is CASSLGPPGDPYEQYF.

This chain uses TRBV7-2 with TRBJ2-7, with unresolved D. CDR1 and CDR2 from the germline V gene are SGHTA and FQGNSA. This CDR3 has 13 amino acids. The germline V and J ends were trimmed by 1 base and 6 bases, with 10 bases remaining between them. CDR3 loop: CASSLEYESEQYF. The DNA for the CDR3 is TGTGCCAGCAGCTTAGAATACGAGAGCGAGCAGTACTTC.

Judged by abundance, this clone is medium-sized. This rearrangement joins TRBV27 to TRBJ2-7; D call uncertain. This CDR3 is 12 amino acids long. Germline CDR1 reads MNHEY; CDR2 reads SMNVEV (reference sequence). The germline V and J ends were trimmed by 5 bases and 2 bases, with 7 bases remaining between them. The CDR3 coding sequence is TGTGCCAGCAGTAACGTAGCCTACGAGCAGTACTTC. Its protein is CASSNVAYEQYF.

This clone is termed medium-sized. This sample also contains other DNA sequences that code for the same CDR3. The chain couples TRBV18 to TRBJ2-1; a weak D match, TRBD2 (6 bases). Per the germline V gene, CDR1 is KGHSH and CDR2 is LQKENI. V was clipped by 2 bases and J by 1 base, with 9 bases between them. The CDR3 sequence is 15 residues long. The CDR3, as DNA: TGTGCCAGCTCACCAGGGGGAGGTTCCTACAATGAGCAGTTCTTC. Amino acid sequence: CASSPGGGSYNEQFF. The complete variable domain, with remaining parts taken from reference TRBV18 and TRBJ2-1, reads NAGVMQNPRHLVRRRGQEARLRCSPMKGHSHVYWYRQLPEEGLKFMVYLQKENIIDESGMPKERFSAEFPKEGPSILRIQQVVRGDSAAYFCASSPGGGSYNEQFFGPGTRLTVL.

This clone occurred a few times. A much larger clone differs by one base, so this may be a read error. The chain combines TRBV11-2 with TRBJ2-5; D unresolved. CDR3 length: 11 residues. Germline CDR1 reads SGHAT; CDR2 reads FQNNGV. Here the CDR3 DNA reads TGTACCAGCAGCCAGAAAGAGACCCAGTACTTC. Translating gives CTSSQKETQYF.